Detailed here is one T cell receptor (beta chain). Its antigen remains unknown. Conversion of TCR transcripts into cDNA relied on 5'RACE template switching, which added a universal primer site and UMIs. TCRdb passed the 5' RACE reads through MiXCR, listing each CDR3 protein once. The data contain around 230,000 distinct CDR3 sequences, approximately 6.3% of them singletons. This sample is part of a study of T cells after yellow fever vaccination. Study-wide background: Libraries from low-cell-number fractions were prepared with the SMART-Seq v4 Ultra Low Input RNA kit. General study results and limits: There was a possibility that FACS-sorted repertoires contained abundant clonotypes contaminating from the bulk population. By day 5 rather than day 15, the secondary response had peaked, though it was weaker.

CDR1 SGHTA and CDR2 FQGNSA come from the germline V gene. V shed 4 bases and J shed 7 bases, with 19 bases lying between them. CDR3 size: 15 residues. The chain recombines TRBV7-2 with TRBJ2-5, with a possible D match to TRBD2 (6 bases). Sequenced material: CD4+ T cells sorted from PBMCs, taken on the day of the yellow fever booster vaccination. The receptor was isolated from a man aged 30 to 45 who received the YFV17D yellow fever vaccine. CDR3 protein: CASSSHGAMEGTQYF. CDR3 sequence (DNA): TGTGCCAGCAGCTCCCACGGGGCCATGGAGGGGACCCAGTACTTC.